This entry lists 19 T cell receptor beta chains sequenced from one sample in a study of cytomegalovirus exposure and HLA in healthy donors (dated by TCRdb to the late 2010s). Library prep was done by the immunoSEQ multiplex PCR assay. For the multiplex PCR, a mixture combining 60 forward primers for TCR Vbeta segments and 13 reverse primers for TCR Jbeta segments was used. TCRdb stores this immuneACCESS table with in-frame sequences only. Part of the clones is absent; in the studies checked, under half of the shortfall reflects unresolved V genes, and no reason is known for the rest. The sample table lists 150,000 to 180,000 clones, approximately 80% of them with a count of one. The top ten hold roughly 13% of the sample. The sequencing input was PBMCs. Every receptor here comes from a man between 25 and 39 years old in good health and CMV-seropositive.

CDR3 residues: CASSVGTQDTQYF. CDR3 sequence (DNA): TGTGCCAGCAGCGTAGGGACTCAAGATACGCAGTATTTT. V usage is TRBV7-3 and J usage is TRBJ2-3, with D possibly TRBD2 on 6 matching bases. Germline CDR1 reads SGHTA; CDR2 reads FQGTGA. Trimming stripped 5 bases from V and 5 bases from J, with 11 bases between. This CDR3 has 13 residues.

This chain's CDR3 is CASSQDGQGYGYTF. CDR3 sequence (DNA): TGTGCCAGCAGCCAAGATGGACAAGGCTATGGCTACACCTTC. The rearrangement uses TRBV4-2 and TRBJ1-2; tentative D call: TRBD1 (5 bases). The CDR3 loop spans 14 amino acids. The ends were cut back, 0 bases at V and 4 bases at J, with 9 bases in the middle. The germline V gene encodes CDR1 LGHNA and CDR2 YNFKEQ.

The V call is TRBV27, the J call TRBJ2-3, with D unresolved. Germline loops: CDR1 MNHEY, CDR2 SMNVEV (reference sequence). This CDR3 is built from 15 residues. The V and J ends lost 1 base and 0 bases respectively, with 8 bases between them. The CDR3 sequence is CASSLWQTSTDTQYF. The CDR3 nucleotides are TGTGCCAGCAGTTTATGGCAGACTAGCACAGATACGCAGTATTTT.

The chain has TRBV5-6 and TRBJ2-5; 8 bases agree with TRBD2. Germline V gene data show CDR1 as SGHDT and CDR2 as YYEEEE. The CDR3 totals 18 residues. Trimming took 4 bases from V and 3 from J; bases not matched to a gene: 17. The CDR3 sequence is CASSHLMLGAGVEETQYF. The CDR3 DNA reads TGTGCCAGCAGCCACCTTATGCTTGGAGCGGGAGTTGAAGAGACCCAGTACTTC.

This clone was counted between two and nine times. The chain joins TRBV7-9 to TRBJ1-2; D is unresolved. The V and J ends lost 3 bases and 4 bases respectively, with 9 bases between them. Germline lookup yields CDR1 SEHNR and CDR2 FQNEAQ (reference sequence). This CDR3 region has 13 residues. CDR3 coding DNA: TGTGCCAGCAGCTTTGGCCACCGCTATGGCTACACCTTC. Amino acid sequence: CASSFGHRYGYTF. The full variable domain, with the rest looked up from reference TRBV7-9 and TRBJ1-2, is DTGVSQNPRHKITKRGQNVTFRCDPISEHNRLYWYRQTLGQGPEFLTYFQNEAQLEKSRLLSDRFSAERPKGSFSTLEIQRTEQGDSAMYLCASSFGHRYGYTFGSGTRLTVV.

J is TRBJ1-2 and V is TRBV18; D unresolved. Trimming pared 6 bases from V and 2 bases from J, leaving 19 bases between. CDR3 size: 16 residues. Germline CDR1 KGHSH, CDR2 LQKENI. The CDR3 spells CASSQARSPPNYGYTF. The CDR3, as DNA: TGTGCCAGCTCCCAGGCACGTTCACCTCCAAACTATGGCTACACCTTC.

The rearrangement links TRBV7-8 to TRBJ2-7; the D gene is possibly TRBD2 (5 bases). The CDR3 is made up of 16 amino acids. Trimming removed 1 base at V and 2 bases at J, with 15 bases between. The germline V gene encodes CDR1 SGHVS and CDR2 FQNEAQ. CDR3 sequence reads: CASSLDAGTGTYEQYF. The CDR3 DNA reads as TGTGCCAGCAGCTTAGACGCTGGCACGGGAACCTACGAGCAGTACTTC.

V is TRBV25-1 and J is TRBJ2-3, with 7 bases identical to TRBD1. Germline V gene lookup returns CDR1 MGHDK and CDR2 SYGVNS. The ends lost 3 bases at V and 4 bases at J; junction bases unmatched: 4. This CDR3 is 14 amino acids long. The CDR3 DNA reads TGTGCCAGCAGTGATACAGGGGCGTCAGATACGCAGTATTTT. Its translation: CASSDTGASDTQYF.

This clone was seen just once. The V call is TRBV28, the J call TRBJ2-5; D is unclear. The CDR3 totals 13 residues. The V end was cut by 5 bases, the J end by 4 bases, with 11 bases between. Germline assignment: CDR1 MDHEN and CDR2 SYDVKM. The CDR3 DNA reads TGTGCCAGCAGTAATATCGGTTTAGAGACCCAGTACTTC. As protein: CASSNIGLETQYF.

CDR3 residues: CSARLGQLDTF. The CDR3 DNA is TGCAGTGCTAGATTGGGACAGCTGGACACCTTC. The chain is built from TRBV20-1 and TRBJ1-2, with TRBD1 matching 7 bases. This CDR3 spans 11 amino acids. Germline CDR1 DFQATT, CDR2 SNEGSKA (reference sequence). V lost 2 bases, J lost 12 bases, and 6 bases stayed unmatched.

The chain is built from TRBV6-1 and TRBJ2-5; D ambiguous. Germline CDR1 reads MNHNS; CDR2 reads SASEGT. V gave up 10 bases and J gave up 2 bases, with 14 bases separating them. CDR3 length: 13 residues. CDR3 DNA sequence: TGTGCCACCGGGTCCGGCGCTCAAGAGACCCAGTACTTC. Translation gives CATGSGAQETQYF.

This chain uses TRBV7-3 with TRBJ2-3; a weak D match, TRBD2 (5 bases). Trimming stripped 4 bases from V and 1 base from J, with 15 bases between. This CDR3 contains 16 residues. From germline, CDR1 is SGHTA and CDR2 FQGTGA. CDR3: CASSSTGVTGTDTQYF. The CDR3 DNA reads TGTGCCAGCAGCTCCACCGGGGTGACGGGCACAGATACGCAGTATTTT.

CDR3 residues: CASREGAYAEAFF. The CDR3 coding sequence is TGTGCCAGCAGGGAGGGGGCGTACGCTGAAGCTTTCTTT. The chain recombines TRBV6-1 with TRBJ1-1; the match to TRBD1 covers 7 bases. CDR3 length: 13 residues. The V gene's germline CDR1 is MNHNS and CDR2 SASEGT. Germline trimming cut 6 bases from V and 6 bases from J; bases unmatched to any gene: 7.

The genes are TRBV7-3 and TRBJ2-1, with a tentative D call TRBD2 (6 bases). The CDR3 is 15 amino acids. V lost 5 bases and J lost 3, with 14 bases in between. Germline V CDR1 and CDR2: SGHTA, FQGTGA. This CDR3 is CASSRSGSNYNEQFF. The CDR3 bases are TGTGCCAGCAGCCGTTCCGGGAGCAACTACAATGAGCAGTTCTTC.

This clone was found a few times. The V and J genes are TRBV7-9 and TRBJ1-2; possibly TRBD1 for D (5 bases). The CDR3 contains 14 residues. V was shortened by 8 bases and J by 8 bases, with 21 bases between the two germline ends. The germline CDR1 and CDR2 sequences are SEHNR and FQNEAQ (reference sequence). Here the CDR3 DNA reads TGTGCCAGCGACGTCCTAGGACATTCGGCCGGCTACACCTTC. The encoded protein is CASDVLGHSAGYTF.

The chain recombines TRBV10-3 with TRBJ2-5; 8 nucleotides line up with TRBD1. The CDR3 totals 13 residues. J was trimmed by 2 bases and V by 10 bases; bases with no gene match: 6. CDR1 is ENHRY, CDR2 SYGVKD, per germline. The CDR3 protein is CASTNRGQETQYF. The CDR3 nucleotides read TGTGCCAGCACAAACAGGGGGCAAGAGACCCAGTACTTC.

In its sample, this clone was seen once. The chain combines TRBV9 with TRBJ2-7, with D possibly matching TRBD1 (6 bases). Germline CDR1 reads SGDLS; CDR2 reads YYNGEE. With 3 bases removed from V and 6 bases from J, the gap between germline ends came to 13 bases. The CDR3 loop spans 13 amino acids. CDR3 sequence: CASSALQGGEQYF. CDR3 nucleotide sequence: TGTGCCAGCAGCGCTCTACAGGGCGGCGAGCAGTACTTC. Drawing the rest from reference TRBV9 and TRBJ2-7, the complete variable domain is DSGVTQTPKHLITATGQRVTLRCSPRSGDLSVYWYQQSLDQGLQFLIQYYNGEERAKGNILERFSAQQFPDLHSELNLSSLELGDSALYFCASSALQGGEQYFGPGTRLTVT.

V is TRBV7-9 and J is TRBJ1-3, with D uncertain. Trimming took 1 base from V and 0 from J, leaving 16 bases between them. The CDR3 consists of 18 residues. CDR1 and CDR2 from the germline V gene are SEHNR and FQNEAQ (reference sequence). CDR3 amino acids: CASSLEVLGRRSGNTIYF. The CDR3 coding sequence is TGTGCCAGCAGCTTAGAGGTCCTGGGGAGGCGCTCTGGAAACACCATATATTTT.

The chain recombines TRBV27 with TRBJ2-7; TRBD2 matches at 9 bases. This CDR3 has 15 residues. Germline V gives CDR1 MNHEY, CDR2 SMNVEV (reference sequence). V lost 6 bases, J lost 2 bases, and 8 bases stayed unmatched. The CDR3 coding sequence is TGTGCCAGCAGCCTCGGTTCTAGCGGGACCTACGAGCAGTACTTC. It specifies CASSLGSSGTYEQYF.